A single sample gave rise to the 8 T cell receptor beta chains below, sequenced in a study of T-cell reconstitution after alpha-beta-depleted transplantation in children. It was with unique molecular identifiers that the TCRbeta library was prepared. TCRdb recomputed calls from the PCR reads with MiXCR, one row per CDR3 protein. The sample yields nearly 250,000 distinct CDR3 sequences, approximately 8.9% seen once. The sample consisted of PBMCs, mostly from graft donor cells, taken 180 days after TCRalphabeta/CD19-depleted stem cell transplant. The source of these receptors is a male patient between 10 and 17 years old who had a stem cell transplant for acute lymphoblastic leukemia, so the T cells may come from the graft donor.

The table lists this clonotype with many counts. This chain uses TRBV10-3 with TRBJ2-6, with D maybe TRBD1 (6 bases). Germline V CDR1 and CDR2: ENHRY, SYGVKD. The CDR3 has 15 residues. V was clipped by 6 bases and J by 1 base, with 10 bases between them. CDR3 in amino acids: CAISFQGSGANVLTF. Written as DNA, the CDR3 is TGTGCCATCAGCTTCCAGGGGTCTGGGGCCAACGTCCTGACTTTC.

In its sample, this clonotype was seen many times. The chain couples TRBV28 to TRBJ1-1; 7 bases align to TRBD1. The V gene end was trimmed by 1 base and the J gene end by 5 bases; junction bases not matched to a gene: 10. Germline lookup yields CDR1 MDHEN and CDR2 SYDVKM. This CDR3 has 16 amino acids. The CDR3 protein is CASSLYSGGSGTEAFF. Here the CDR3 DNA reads TGTGCCAGCAGTTTATATTCAGGGGGATCCGGGACTGAAGCTTTCTTT. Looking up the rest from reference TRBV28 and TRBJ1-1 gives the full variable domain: DVKVTQSSRYLVKRTGEKVFLECVQDMDHENMFWYRQDPGLGLRLIYFSYDVKMKEKGDIPEGYSVSREKKERFSLILESASTNQTSMYLCASSLYSGGSGTEAFFGQGTRLTVV.

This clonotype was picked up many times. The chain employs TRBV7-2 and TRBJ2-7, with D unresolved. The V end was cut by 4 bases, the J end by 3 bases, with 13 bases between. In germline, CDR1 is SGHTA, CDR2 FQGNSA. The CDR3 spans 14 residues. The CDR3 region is CASSSKIGGYEQYF. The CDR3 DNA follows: TGTGCCAGCAGCTCGAAAATCGGCGGCTACGAGCAGTACTTC. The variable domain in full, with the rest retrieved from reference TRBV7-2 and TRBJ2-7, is GAGVSQSPSNKVTEKGKDVELRCDPISGHTALYWYRQSLGQGLEFLIYFQGNSAPDKSGLPSDRFSAERTGGSVSTLTIQRTQQEDSAVYLCASSSKIGGYEQYFGPGTRLTVT.

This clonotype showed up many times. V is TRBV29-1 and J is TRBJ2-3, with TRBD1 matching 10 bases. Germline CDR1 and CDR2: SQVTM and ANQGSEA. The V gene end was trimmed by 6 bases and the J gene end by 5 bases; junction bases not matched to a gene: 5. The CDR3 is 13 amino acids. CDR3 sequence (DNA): TGCAGCGTCCCGGGACAGGGGAAAGATACGCAGTATTTT. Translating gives CSVPGQGKDTQYF.

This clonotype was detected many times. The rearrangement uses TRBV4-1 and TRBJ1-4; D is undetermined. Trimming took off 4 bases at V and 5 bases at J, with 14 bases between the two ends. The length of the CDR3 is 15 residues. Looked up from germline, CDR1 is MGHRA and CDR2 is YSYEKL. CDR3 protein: CASSPWEEENEKLFF. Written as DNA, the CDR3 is TGCGCCAGCAGCCCCTGGGAGGAGGAAAATGAAAAACTGTTTTTT.

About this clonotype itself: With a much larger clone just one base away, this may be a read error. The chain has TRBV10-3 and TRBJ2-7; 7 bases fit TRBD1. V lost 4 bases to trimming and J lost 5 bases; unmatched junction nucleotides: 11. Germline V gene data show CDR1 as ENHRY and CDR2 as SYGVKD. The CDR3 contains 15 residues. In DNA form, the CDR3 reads TGTGCCATCAGTGGCATAGGGGGCCCCTCTGACGAGCAGTACTTC. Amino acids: CAISGIGGPSDEQYF.

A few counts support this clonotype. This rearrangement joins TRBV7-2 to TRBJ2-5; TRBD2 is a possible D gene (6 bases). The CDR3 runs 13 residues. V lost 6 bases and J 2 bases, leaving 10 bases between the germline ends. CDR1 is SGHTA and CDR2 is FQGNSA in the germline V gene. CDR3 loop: CASRPAGQETQYF. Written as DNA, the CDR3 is TGTGCCAGCAGACCCGCGGGGCAAGAGACCCAGTACTTC. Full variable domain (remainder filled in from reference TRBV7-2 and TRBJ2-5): GAGVSQSPSNKVTEKGKDVELRCDPISGHTALYWYRQSLGQGLEFLIYFQGNSAPDKSGLPSDRFSAERTGGSVSTLTIQRTQQEDSAVYLCASRPAGQETQYFGPGTRLLVL.

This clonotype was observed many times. CDR3 coding DNA: TGCGCCAGCAGCCAAGATCCCGCAGGACCGGGATACAATGAGCAGTTCTTC. It yields the protein CASSQDPAGPGYNEQFF. The chain combines TRBV4-3 with TRBJ2-1; a weak D match, TRBD2 (5 bases). The CDR3 length is 17 residues. The V end was cut by 0 bases, the J end by 4 bases, with 16 bases between. Germline-derived CDR1 and CDR2 are LGHNA and YSLEER.